The 20 T cell receptor beta chains below were found in one sample sequenced in a study of regulatory T cells in long-lasting Graves disease. Time point specified: newly diagnosed GD, antithyroid drugs for less than 3 months. From RNA extracted from PBMCs, the TCR library was made. Arm-PCR of CDR3 regions and iRepertoire HTBI primers were used to build TCR beta libraries. TCRdb independently ran MiXCR on the multiplex PCR reads; one entry per CDR3 protein. The data contain around 320,000 distinct CDR3 sequences, approximately 16% of them seen just once; the ten biggest clones take up 25% to 30%. A further study also used this sample, focusing on T cells in Graves' hyperthyroidism and ophthalmopathy.

The sequencing here drew on peripheral blood mononuclear cells (PBMCs), taken at new diagnosis, from a patient treated with antithyroid drugs. These receptors were taken from a man aged 35 to 55 with Graves disease.

This clonotype turned up a few times. The chain has TRBV12-3 or TRBV12-4 and TRBJ2-1; 10 bases are a match to TRBD1. This CDR3 has 15 residues. V lost 5 bases and J lost 7; bases outside the gene matches: 8. CDR3 in amino acids: CASSADWTGGNEQFF. DNA of the CDR3: TGTGCCAGCAGTGCTGATTGGACAGGGGGGAATGAGCAGTTCTTC.

The V call is TRBV20-1, the J call TRBJ1-2; D is possibly TRBD1 (6 bases). V lost 2 bases, J lost 5 bases, and 15 bases lay in between. CDR1 is DFQATT, CDR2 SNEGSKA, per germline (reference sequence). This CDR3 spans 14 amino acids. The CDR3 DNA follows: TGCAGTGCTAGACTCCCCGGGACACCGTATGGCTACACCTTC. Amino acid sequence: CSARLPGTPYGYTF.

About this clonotype itself: Possible read error: a much larger clone is one base away. This rearrangement joins TRBV2 to TRBJ1-5, with 7 bases fitting TRBD1. CDR1 is SNHLY, CDR2 FYNNEI, per germline. There are 15 residues in the CDR3. J was trimmed by 2 bases and V by 8 bases; bases with no gene match: 9. The CDR3 DNA follows: TGTGCCAGCGCCCAGGGGGGTAACGGCAATCAGCCCCAGCATTTT. It specifies CASAQGGNGNQPQHF.

V is TRBV3-1 and J is TRBJ2-5; TRBD2 aligns across 9 bases. CDR3 length: 15 amino acids. The ends lost 2 bases at V and 3 bases at J; junction bases unmatched: 4. Germline loops: CDR1 LGHDT, CDR2 YNNKEL (reference sequence). The CDR3 DNA sequence: TGTGCCAGCAGCCAAATAGCGGGGGAAGAAGAGACCCAGTACTTC. It encodes CASSQIAGEEETQYF.

The chain uses TRBV18 and TRBJ2-3, with D possibly called TRBD1 or TRBD2 (6 bases each). The CDR3 has 15 residues. V lost 6 bases to trimming and J lost 4 bases, with 17 bases between them. Germline CDR1 KGHSH, CDR2 LQKENI. The CDR3 is CASSTKMGGADTQYF. In DNA, the CDR3 is TGTGCCAGCTCCACCAAGATGGGGGGCGCAGATACGCAGTATTTT.

There are a few counts of this clonotype. The chain has TRBV19 and TRBJ2-1; 7 bases map to TRBD1. V gave up 5 bases and J gave up 0 bases; unmatched junction bases: 7. CDR3 size: 16 residues. CDR1 and CDR2 from the germline V gene are LNHDA and SQIVND (reference sequence). The CDR3 DNA is TGTGCCAGTAGTGGACGACAGGGTAGCTCCTACAATGAGCAGTTCTTC. Its translation is CASSGRQGSSYNEQFF.

The chain combines TRBV6-2 or TRBV6-3 with TRBJ2-1; D call uncertain. V was pared by 5 bases and J by 4 bases, with 18 bases between. CDR1 is MNHEY, CDR2 SVGEGT, per germline. This CDR3 region has 16 residues. The DNA for the CDR3 is TGTGCCAGCAGTGAAGGTGTACCACCGGCTTACAATGAGCAGTTCTTC. It codes for CASSEGVPPAYNEQFF.

This clonotype was seen at least ten times. This rearrangement joins TRBV29-1 to TRBJ2-7, with D tentatively TRBD1 (6 bases). Per germline, CDR1 SQVTM and CDR2 ANQGSEA. V was trimmed by 7 bases and J by 5 bases, leaving 12 bases between them. The CDR3 length is 11 residues. As DNA, the CDR3 is TGCAGCGGGGGGCAGGGCCACGAGCAGTACTTC. It specifies CSGGQGHEQYF.

V and J are TRBV11-2 and TRBJ1-4; TRBD1 agrees at 12 bases. The CDR3 has 16 amino acids. Germline V gene lookup returns CDR1 SGHAT and CDR2 FQNNGV. The junction had 8 bases not matched to a gene; V was cut back by 4 bases and J by 8 bases. In DNA, the CDR3 is TGTGCCAGCAGCTACCCGGGACAGGGGGCGGAAGAAAAACTGTTTTTT. Protein sequence: CASSYPGQGAEEKLFF.

This clonotype came up many times. V usage is TRBV27 and J usage is TRBJ2-7; perhaps D is TRBD1 or TRBD2 (5 bases each). Trimming cost V 0 bases and J 2 bases, with 17 bases left between them. The CDR3 spans 17 residues. The germline gives CDR1 MNHEY, CDR2 SMNVEV (reference sequence). The CDR3 DNA sequence: TGTGCCAGCAGTTTATCGGCCCCCCGGGACGAGGCCTACGAGCAGTACTTC. Protein product: CASSLSAPRDEAYEQYF.

This clonotype was detected a few times. The chain recombines TRBV7-9 with TRBJ1-2; D possibly corresponds to TRBD1 (6 bases). The V end was cut by 3 bases, the J end by 7 bases, with 12 bases between. The CDR3 totals 13 residues. The germline CDR1 and CDR2 sequences are SEHNR and FQNEAQ (reference sequence). The CDR3 here is CASSFSGEAGYTF. CDR3 coding DNA: TGTGCCAGCAGCTTTTCAGGGGAAGCTGGCTACACCTTC.

The chain links TRBV15 to TRBJ2-1; D call uncertain. Trimming left V 1 base short and J 4 bases short, with 11 bases between. Germline V gives CDR1 LNHNV, CDR2 YYDKDF (reference sequence). The CDR3 is 15 residues long. The CDR3 is CATSRAGRRYNEQFF. CDR3 in DNA: TGTGCCACCAGCAGAGCTGGCAGGAGATACAATGAGCAGTTCTTC.

In this sample, this clonotype turned up many times. The V and J genes are TRBV2 and TRBJ1-5, with D maybe TRBD1 (5 bases). In germline, CDR1 is SNHLY, CDR2 FYNNEI. Between the trimmed V and J ends, which lost 6 bases and 5 bases, there was a span of 11 bases. The CDR3 is made up of 13 amino acids. The chain's CDR3 is CASSGGIDQPQHF. The CDR3 DNA sequence: TGTGCCAGCAGCGGGGGTATAGATCAGCCCCAGCATTTT.

This clonotype was recorded many times. The rearrangement links TRBV10-3 to TRBJ2-6; D unclear. This CDR3 contains 17 residues. Germline V gene lookup returns CDR1 ENHRY and CDR2 SYGVKD. Trimming took off 3 bases at V and 0 bases at J, with 12 bases between the two ends. In DNA, the CDR3 is TGTGCCATCAGTGAAATCGGCACCCGCTCTGGGGCCAACGTCCTGACTTTC. It specifies CAISEIGTRSGANVLTF.

This clonotype was detected only a few times. J is TRBJ2-7 and V is TRBV2, with TRBD1 matching over 8 bases. The CDR3 sequence is 15 residues long. The V gene end was trimmed by 6 bases and the J gene end by 0 bases; junction bases not matched to a gene: 7. Per germline, CDR1 SNHLY and CDR2 FYNNEI. DNA for the CDR3: TGTGCCAGCAGCGTAGCGACAGGGGTCTCCTACGAGCAGTACTTC. Translated: CASSVATGVSYEQYF.

The chain links TRBV7-9 to TRBJ1-5; 9 bases fit TRBD1. This CDR3 region has 16 residues. Germline V lookup: CDR1 SEHNR, CDR2 FQNEAQ (reference sequence). V was clipped by 1 base and J by 0 bases; unmatched bases: 1. The chain's CDR3 is CASSLGTGDSNQPQHF. CDR3 nucleotide sequence: TGTGCCAGCAGCTTAGGGACAGGGGATAGCAATCAGCCCCAGCATTTT.

The sample holds many counts of this clonotype. This chain links TRBV28 with TRBJ1-2; no clear D gene. Germline loops: CDR1 MDHEN, CDR2 SYDVKM. This CDR3 contains 13 residues. Trimming removed 9 bases from V and 3 bases from J, with 14 bases in between. The CDR3 reads CASPGDGDYGYTF. CDR3 nucleotide sequence: TGTGCCAGTCCGGGAGACGGAGACTATGGCTACACCTTC.

This clonotype was picked up a small number of times. The chain is built from TRBV4-3 and TRBJ2-2; D not certain. CDR1 and CDR2 (germline): LGHNA, YSLEER. The CDR3 extends over 13 amino acids. Deletions cut 4 bases from V and 8 bases from J, with 11 bases between. CDR3 bases: TGCGCCAGCAGCCCTAGATGGGGAGGGGAGCTGTTTTTT. Its protein product is CASSPRWGGELFF.

The chain recombines TRBV9 with TRBJ2-1; D gene uncertain. The CDR3 runs to 11 residues. CDR1 is SGDLS, CDR2 YYNGEE, per germline. Between the trimmed V and J ends, which lost 0 bases and 9 bases, there was a span of 4 bases. CDR3 in amino acids: CASSVGGEQFF. CDR3 bases: TGTGCCAGCAGCGTAGGGGGTGAGCAGTTCTTC.

CDR3 sequence: CASSNAGRGKLFF. The DNA for the CDR3 is TGTGCCAGCAGTAACGCCGGAAGGGGAAAACTGTTTTTT. J is TRBJ1-4 and V is TRBV27; a possible D gene is TRBD1 (5 bases). Trimming cost V 5 bases and J 10 bases, with 14 bases left between them. Germline lookup yields CDR1 MNHEY and CDR2 SMNVEV (reference sequence). The CDR3 loop spans 13 amino acids.